Reported below is one T cell receptor (beta chain). The antigen is unknown. The sample comes from a study of beta chain features in type 1 diabetes. All of the isolated RNA was reverse transcribed, so expressed TCRB transcripts were sequenced. The method was immunoSEQ multiplex PCR; TCRdb's version includes in-frame clones alone and lacks a portion of them. The data contain tens of thousands of clones, around three fifths of them singletons. Overall study findings and caveats: A closer apparent resemblance between naive, central memory and Treg TCRB repertoires was seen in patients than in healthy donors.

Sequencing input: Tregs from blood. The receptor was derived from a woman aged 18-30 years in good health.

In DNA form, the CDR3 reads TGTGCCAGCTCACCACCGGGACAGAGGGATGAAAAACTGTTTTTT. Translation: CASSPPGQRDEKLFF. The rearrangement uses TRBV18 and TRBJ1-4, with TRBD1 matching 7 bases. V was clipped by 0 bases and J by 6 bases; unmatched bases: 4. Germline CDR1 reads KGHSH; CDR2 reads LQKENI. The length of the CDR3 is 15 residues. Drawing the rest from reference TRBV18 and TRBJ1-4, the complete variable domain is NAGVMQNPRHLVRRRGQEARLRCSPMKGHSHVYWYRQLPEEGLKFMVYLQKENIIDESGMPKERFSAEFPKEGPSILRIQQVVRGDSAAYFCASSPPGQRDEKLFFGSGTQLSVL.